The T cell receptor (beta chain) described here comes from a study of neurological immune-mediated disorders (dated by TCRdb to 2018 to 2020). Regarding the study in general: Peripheral blood TCR-beta repertoires from patients with HTLV-I-associated myelopathy (HAM/TSP), patients with multiple sclerosis, and healthy controls were compared in the study using UMI-based sequencing. The 90 to 110 TCR-beta libraries covered PBMC samples along with longitudinal samples, technical triplicates, and paired sorted CD4+ and CD8+ T-cell subsets. Of the roughly 68 subjects in the cohort, some 15 were HAM/TSP patients, about 35 were multiple sclerosis patients, and about 20 were healthy controls.

Its CDR3 holds 13 amino acids, cysteine through phenylalanine. The retained sequence is limited to the CDR3, 39 bases, with the frame set at the first base. V lost 2 bases and J lost 2 bases; the stretch between them is 5 bases long. The germline V gene provides CDR1 MNHEY and CDR2 SVGAGI. This clonotype came up many times. Which antigen it targets is not known. Base qualities are not provided; no much larger clone lies one nucleotide away. The paper's findings and limits, for the study overall: TCR clonal expansion was greatest in HAM/TSP patients and smallest in MS patients, who ranked below even healthy controls. No identical CDR3 amino acid sequences were shared among expanded clones across subjects, suggesting private TCR-beta repertoires in all groups.

cDNA was synthesized by template-switch 5'RACE using a primer carrying a 10-nucleotide random unique molecular identifier by which each TCR transcript was tagged. Every sequencing run covered 15-18 subjects and yielded more than 170 million TCR-beta sequences. Total RNA was extracted with the RNeasy kit. The KAPA Real-time Library Amplification kit was used to amplify TCR-beta VDJ regions with primers targeting the TCR constant region and the 5'RACE anchor. A first PCR added sample indexes and Illumina adaptors, and a second PCR then raised library yield. After Ampure bead purification, the roughly 650 bp TCR product was size-selected on a 2% E-gel SizeSelection system. Library quality was checked on a Bioanalyzer, concentration was measured with Qubit, and libraries were quantified with the Kapa Library Quantification kit before pooling. Libraries were sequenced paired-end 2 x 150 bp on an Illumina HiSeq 2500. To increase sequence diversity, roughly 24-31% phiX was spiked into each library pool. Per the source publication's procedure: Quality-filtered reads were processed with the UMI-based MiGEC pipeline, and over 90% of raw TCR sequences were removed by the MiGEC pipeline during error correction. VDJ genes were aligned to IMGT germline references, and each clonotype was defined by a unique CDR3 amino acid sequence together with V-J genes. Clonal expansion, Shannon diversity, and CDR3 relatedness (CalcPairwiseDistances, ClusterSamples) were evaluated with VDJtools, and phylogenetic trees were built with CLCbio workbench. Clones with at least 8 unique UMIs were defined as expanded, with this threshold being based on coefficient-of-variation modelling across technical triplicates. TCRdb took the public reads, trimmed them with fastp at Q25, ran MiXCR for clone calling and kept in-frame beta chains. Each CDR3 protein appears once, grouped with its most common genes and DNA. What appears here as the V and J calls and clone size reflects TCRdb's work, not the paper's. Across this sample there are 15,000 to 25,000 distinct CDR3 sequences, with 7.5% seen only once. The ten largest clones capture roughly a sixth of the sample.

TCR libraries for sorted subsets were made from 1 million sorted CD4+ or CD8+ T cells. Peripheral blood underwent Ficoll-Hypaque density gradient centrifugation to isolate PBMCs, which were then cryopreserved in liquid nitrogen. Paired sorted CD4+ and CD8+ subsets came from healthy controls, HAM/TSP patients and MS patients. This receptor chain uses TRBV6-5 and TRBJ2-3; there is no confident call for the D gene. The receptor comes from a woman aged 30 to 39 with HTLV-1-associated myelopathy (HAM/TSP). Sequences were obtained from CD8+ T cells from blood. The CDR3 protein is CASSYGPTDTQYF. The sequenced DNA is TGTGCCAGCAGTTACGGGCCCACAGATACGCAGTATTTT.